The sequence of this T cell receptor (beta chain) was determined in a study of PD-1 blockade in classical Hodgkin lymphoma. For the study at large: Patients got intravenous nivolumab 3 mg/kg every 2 weeks.

The V gene lost 1 base and the J gene lost 3 bases, with 10 bases spanning the gap. Per the germline V gene, CDR1 is SGHDN and CDR2 is FVKESK. The CDR3 contains 14 residues. The repertoire was sequenced with immunoSEQ multiplex PCR; TCRdb's copy has only in-frame clones and lacks some. The sample shows 90,000 to 100,000 clones, roughly 89% of them seen only once. This clone appeared a single time. Its antigen is unknown. Brentuximab vedotin exposure varied, and every patient relapsed after autologous stem cell transplantation. Study-wide results and limits: Reported baseline diversity: healthy donors highest, relapsed/refractory patients lowest.

The chain links TRBV14 to TRBJ2-7; D gene uncertain. The source is a human donor with classical Hodgkin lymphoma. The sample consisted of peripheral blood mononuclear cells (PBMCs), taken before the second cycle of nivolumab. CDR3: CASSQGHMYYEQYF. CDR3 nucleotides: TGTGCCAGCAGCCAAGGACATATGTACTACGAGCAGTACTTC. The full variable domain, in which reference TRBV14 and TRBJ2-7 provide the parts outside the CDR3, is EAGVTQFPSHSVIEKGQTVTLRCDPISGHDNLYWYRRVMGKEIKFLLHFVKESKQDESGMPNNRFLAERTGGTYSTLKVQPAELEDSGVYFCASSQGHMYYEQYFGPGTRLTVT.